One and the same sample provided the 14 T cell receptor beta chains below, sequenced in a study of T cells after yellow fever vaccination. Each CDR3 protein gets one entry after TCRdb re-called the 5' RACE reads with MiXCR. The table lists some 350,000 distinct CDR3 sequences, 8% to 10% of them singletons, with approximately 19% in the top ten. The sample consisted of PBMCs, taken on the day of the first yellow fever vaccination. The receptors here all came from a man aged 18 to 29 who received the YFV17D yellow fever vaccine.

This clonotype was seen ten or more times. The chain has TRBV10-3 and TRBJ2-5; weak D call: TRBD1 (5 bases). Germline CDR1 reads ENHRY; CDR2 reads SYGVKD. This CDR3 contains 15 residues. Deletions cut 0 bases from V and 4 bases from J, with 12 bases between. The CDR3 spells CAISESGHHLETQYF. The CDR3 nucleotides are TGTGCCATCAGTGAGTCGGGGCACCACTTAGAGACCCAGTACTTC.

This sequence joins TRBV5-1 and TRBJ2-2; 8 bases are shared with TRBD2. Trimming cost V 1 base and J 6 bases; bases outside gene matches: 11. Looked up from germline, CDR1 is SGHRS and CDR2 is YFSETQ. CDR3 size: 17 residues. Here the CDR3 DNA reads TGCGCCAGCAGCTTGTCGACAGTAGCGGGGAAAGCCGGGGAGCTGTTTTTT. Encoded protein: CASSLSTVAGKAGELFF.

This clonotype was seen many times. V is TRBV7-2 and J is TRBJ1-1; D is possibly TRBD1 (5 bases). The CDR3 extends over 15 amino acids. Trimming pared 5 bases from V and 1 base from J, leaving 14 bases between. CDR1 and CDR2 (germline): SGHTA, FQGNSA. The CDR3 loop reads CASSLTGTANTEAFF. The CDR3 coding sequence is TGTGCCAGCAGCCTTACCGGGACTGCGAACACTGAAGCTTTCTTT.

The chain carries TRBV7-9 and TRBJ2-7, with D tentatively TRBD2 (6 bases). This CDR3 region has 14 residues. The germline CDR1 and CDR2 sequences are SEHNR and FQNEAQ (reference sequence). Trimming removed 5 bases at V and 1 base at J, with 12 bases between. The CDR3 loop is CASSPRGNSYEQYF. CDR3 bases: TGTGCCAGCAGCCCCCGGGGGAATTCCTACGAGCAGTACTTC.

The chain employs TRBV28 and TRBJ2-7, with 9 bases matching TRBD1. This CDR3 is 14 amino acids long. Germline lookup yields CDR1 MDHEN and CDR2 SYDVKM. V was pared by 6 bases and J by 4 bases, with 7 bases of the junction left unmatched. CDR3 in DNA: TGTGCCAGCAGGCCGCCGGGACAGGGATACGAGCAGTACGTC. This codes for CASRPPGQGYEQYV.

Here the CDR3 reads CASSKSGGPYEQYF. The CDR3 bases are TGTGCCAGCAGCAAGTCAGGGGGACCCTACGAGCAGTACTTC. The chain links TRBV28 to TRBJ2-7, with TRBD1 matching 7 bases. This CDR3 contains 14 residues. V lost 6 bases, J lost 2 bases, and 7 bases stayed unmatched. CDR1 is MDHEN and CDR2 is SYDVKM in the germline V gene. The entire variable domain, with the rest obtained from reference TRBV28 and TRBJ2-7, is as follows: DVKVTQSSRYLVKRTGEKVFLECVQDMDHENMFWYRQDPGLGLRLIYFSYDVKMKEKGDIPEGYSVSREKKERFSLILESASTNQTSMYLCASSKSGGPYEQYFGPGTRLTVT.

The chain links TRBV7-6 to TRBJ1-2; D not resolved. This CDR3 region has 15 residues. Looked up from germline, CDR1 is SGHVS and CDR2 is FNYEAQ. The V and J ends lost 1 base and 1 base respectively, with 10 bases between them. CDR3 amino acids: CASSLDEVFNYGYTF. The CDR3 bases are TGTGCCAGCAGCTTAGATGAGGTCTTTAACTATGGCTACACCTTC.

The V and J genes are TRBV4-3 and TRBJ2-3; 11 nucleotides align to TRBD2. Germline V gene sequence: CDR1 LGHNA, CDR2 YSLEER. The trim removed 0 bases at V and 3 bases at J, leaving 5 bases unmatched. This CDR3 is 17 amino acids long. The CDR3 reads CASSQDYASGGTDTQYF. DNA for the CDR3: TGCGCCAGCAGCCAAGATTACGCTAGCGGGGGGACAGATACGCAGTATTTT.

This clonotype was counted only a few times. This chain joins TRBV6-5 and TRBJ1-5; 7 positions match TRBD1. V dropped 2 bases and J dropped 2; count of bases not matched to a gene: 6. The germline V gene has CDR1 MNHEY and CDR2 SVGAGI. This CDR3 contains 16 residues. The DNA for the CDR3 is TGTGCCAGCAGTTACCCAACAGGGGAAGGCAATCAGCCCCAGCATTTT. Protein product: CASSYPTGEGNQPQHF.

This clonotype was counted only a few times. CDR3 sequence (DNA): TGTGCCAGCAGCCAAGAGGTCAGGGAGTTACGAGGCTACACCTTC. Translation gives CASSQEVRELRGYTF. This chain links TRBV3-1 with TRBJ1-2, with D tentatively TRBD1 (5 bases). The V and J ends lost 0 bases and 8 bases respectively, with 16 bases between them. Germline CDR1 LGHDT, CDR2 YNNKEL (reference sequence). The CDR3 totals 15 residues.

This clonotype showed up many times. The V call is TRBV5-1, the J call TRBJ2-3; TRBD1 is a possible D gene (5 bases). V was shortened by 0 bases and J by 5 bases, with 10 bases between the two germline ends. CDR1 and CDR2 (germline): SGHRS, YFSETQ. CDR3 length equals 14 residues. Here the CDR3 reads CASSLAPGLDTQYF. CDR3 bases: TGCGCCAGCAGCTTGGCCCCAGGGCTAGATACGCAGTATTTT. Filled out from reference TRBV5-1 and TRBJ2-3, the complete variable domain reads KAGVTQTPRYLIKTRGQQVTLSCSPISGHRSVSWYQQTPGQGLQFLFEYFSETQRNKGNFPGRFSGRQFSNSRSEMNVSTLELGDSALYLCASSLAPGLDTQYFGPGTRLTVL.

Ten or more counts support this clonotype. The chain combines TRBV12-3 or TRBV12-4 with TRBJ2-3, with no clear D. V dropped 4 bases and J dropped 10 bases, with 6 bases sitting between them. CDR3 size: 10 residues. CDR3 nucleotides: TGTGCCAGCAGTTATTATGCGCAGTATTTT. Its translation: CASSYYAQYF.

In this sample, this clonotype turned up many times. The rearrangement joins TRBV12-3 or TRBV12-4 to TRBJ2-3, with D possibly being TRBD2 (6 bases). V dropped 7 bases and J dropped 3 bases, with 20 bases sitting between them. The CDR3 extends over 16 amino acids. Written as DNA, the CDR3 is TGTGCCAGCATCAGGCGGGGTACATTTATGACAGATACGCAGTATTTT. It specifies CASIRRGTFMTDTQYF.

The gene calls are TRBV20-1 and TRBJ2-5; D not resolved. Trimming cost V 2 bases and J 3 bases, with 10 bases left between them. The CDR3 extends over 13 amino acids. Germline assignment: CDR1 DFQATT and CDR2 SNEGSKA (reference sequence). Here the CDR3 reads CSARNPVKETQYF. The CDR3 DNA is TGCAGTGCTAGAAACCCGGTGAAAGAGACCCAGTACTTC.